This TCR beta chain originates from a study of shared clonotypes between healthy human individuals. Assay: immunoSEQ multiplex PCR; the TCRdb copy retains only in-frame clones and omits some. The sample carries about 470,000 clones, 70% to 80% recorded once. Germline values: CDR1 SGDLS, CDR2 YYNGEE. The germline V and J ends were trimmed by 0 bases and 5 bases, with 9 bases remaining between them. CDR3 length: 13 residues. The J gene is TRBJ2-7, the V gene TRBV9; maybe TRBD1 (6 bases). The sequence was obtained from a woman aged 35 to 49 in good health. Some clones in this sample may be carry-over from other donors' samples. What was sequenced was PBMCs. CDR3 bases: TGTGCCAGCAGCGTAGCTGGGGGCCACGAGCAGTACTTC. Translated: CASSVAGGHEQYF.